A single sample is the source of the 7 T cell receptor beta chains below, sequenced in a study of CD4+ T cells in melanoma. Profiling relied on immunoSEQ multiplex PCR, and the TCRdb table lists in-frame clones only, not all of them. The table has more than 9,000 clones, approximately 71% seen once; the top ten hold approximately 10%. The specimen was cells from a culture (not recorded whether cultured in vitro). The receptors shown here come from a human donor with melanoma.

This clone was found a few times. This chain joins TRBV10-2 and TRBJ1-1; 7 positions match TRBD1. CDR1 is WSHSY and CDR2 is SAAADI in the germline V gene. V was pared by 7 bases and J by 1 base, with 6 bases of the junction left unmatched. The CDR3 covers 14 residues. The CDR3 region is CASTSTGSNTEAFF. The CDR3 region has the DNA TGCGCCAGCACCTCGACAGGGTCGAACACTGAAGCTTTCTTT.

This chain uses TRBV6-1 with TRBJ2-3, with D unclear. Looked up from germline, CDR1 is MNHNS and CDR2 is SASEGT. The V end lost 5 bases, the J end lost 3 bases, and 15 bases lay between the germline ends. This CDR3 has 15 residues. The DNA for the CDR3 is TGTGCCAGCAGTAAAGGGCTGTTCGGTACAGATACGCAGTATTTT. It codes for CASSKGLFGTDTQYF.

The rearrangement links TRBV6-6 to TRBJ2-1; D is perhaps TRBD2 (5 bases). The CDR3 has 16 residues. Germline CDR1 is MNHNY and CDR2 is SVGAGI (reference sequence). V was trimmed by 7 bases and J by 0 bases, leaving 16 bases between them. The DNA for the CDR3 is TGTGCCAGCAATTCGCGCGGGTCCCTCTCCTACAATGAGCAGTTCTTC. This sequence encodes CASNSRGSLSYNEQFF.

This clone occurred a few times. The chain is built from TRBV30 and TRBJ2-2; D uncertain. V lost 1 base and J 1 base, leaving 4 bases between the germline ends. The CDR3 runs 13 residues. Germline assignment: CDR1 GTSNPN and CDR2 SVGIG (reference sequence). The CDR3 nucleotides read TGTGCCTGGAGTGGGCAGAACACCGGGGAGCTGTTTTTT. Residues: CAWSGQNTGELFF.

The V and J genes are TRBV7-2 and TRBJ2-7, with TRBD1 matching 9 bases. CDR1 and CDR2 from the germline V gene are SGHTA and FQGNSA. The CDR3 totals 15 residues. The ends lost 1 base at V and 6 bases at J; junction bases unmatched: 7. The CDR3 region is CASSLVVDRGPEQYF. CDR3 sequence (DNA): TGTGCCAGCAGCTTAGTCGTGGACAGGGGTCCCGAGCAGTACTTC.

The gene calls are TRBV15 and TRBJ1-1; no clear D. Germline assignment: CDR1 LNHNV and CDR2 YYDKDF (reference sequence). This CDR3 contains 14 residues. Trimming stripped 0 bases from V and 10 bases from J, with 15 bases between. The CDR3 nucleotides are TGTGCCACCAGCAGAGATCCGCAGTCCCTGGGAGCTTTCTTT. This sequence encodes CATSRDPQSLGAFF.

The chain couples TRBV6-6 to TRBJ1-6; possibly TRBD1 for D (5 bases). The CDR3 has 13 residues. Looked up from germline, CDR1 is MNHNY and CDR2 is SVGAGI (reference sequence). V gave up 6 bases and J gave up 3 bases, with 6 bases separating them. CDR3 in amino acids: CASRQDYNSPLHF. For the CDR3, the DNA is TGTGCCAGCAGACAGGACTATAATTCACCCCTCCACTTT.